This T cell receptor beta chain was identified during a study of blood T cell repertoires in COVID-19. Whole-study context: T cells, B-cell-depleted T cells, or PBMCs provided the cDNA or gDNA that served as material.

Study processing details: Amplifying reference gene primers gave estimates of nucleated cell counts. The data were produced by immunoSEQ multiplex PCR, yet TCRdb's version contains in-frame clones alone and is incomplete. That table gives V, J and clone size, and the DNA gave D and trimming. The data show fewer than 150,000 clones, approximately 84% seen once. CDR1 is LNHDA, CDR2 SQIVND, per germline (reference sequence). The CDR3 totals 20 residues. After removal of 6 bases from V and 4 bases from J, the junction contained 19 bases not matched to a gene. The sequencing sample was made of peripheral blood. The chain joins TRBV19 to TRBJ2-1, with TRBD1 identical over 12 bases. The receptor's source is a woman in her thirties or forties with acute or convalescent COVID-19. CDR3 sequence: CASRSTGQGARGQPYNEQFF. Written as DNA, the CDR3 is TGTGCCAGTAGAAGTACGGGACAGGGGGCGCGGGGGCAACCTTACAATGAGCAGTTCTTC.